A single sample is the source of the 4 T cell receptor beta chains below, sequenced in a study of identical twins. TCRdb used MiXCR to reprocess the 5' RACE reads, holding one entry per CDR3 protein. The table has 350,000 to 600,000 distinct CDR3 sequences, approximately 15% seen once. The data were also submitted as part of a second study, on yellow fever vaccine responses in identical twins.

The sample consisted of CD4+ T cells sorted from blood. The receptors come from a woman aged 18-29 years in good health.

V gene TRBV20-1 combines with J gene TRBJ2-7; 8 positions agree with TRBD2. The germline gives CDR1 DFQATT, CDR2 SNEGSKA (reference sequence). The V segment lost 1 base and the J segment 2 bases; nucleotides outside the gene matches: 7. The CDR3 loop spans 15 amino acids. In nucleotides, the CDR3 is TGCAGTGCTAGAGCCCTCACTAGCGGACCCTACGAGCAGTACTTC. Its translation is CSARALTSGPYEQYF.

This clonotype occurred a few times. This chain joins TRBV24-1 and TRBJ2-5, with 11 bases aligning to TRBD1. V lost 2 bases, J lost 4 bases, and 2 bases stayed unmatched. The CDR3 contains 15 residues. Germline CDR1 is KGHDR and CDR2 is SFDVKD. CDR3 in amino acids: CATSDWTGGIETQYF. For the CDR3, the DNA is TGTGCCACCAGTGATTGGACAGGGGGCATAGAGACCCAGTACTTC.

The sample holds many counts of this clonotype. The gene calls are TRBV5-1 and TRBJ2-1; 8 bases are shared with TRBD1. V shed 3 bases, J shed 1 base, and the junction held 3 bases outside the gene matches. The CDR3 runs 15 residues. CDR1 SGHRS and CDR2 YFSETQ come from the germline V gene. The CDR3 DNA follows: TGCGCCAGCAGCTCCGGGACAGGTTCCTACAATGAGCAGTTCTTC. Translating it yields CASSSGTGSYNEQFF.

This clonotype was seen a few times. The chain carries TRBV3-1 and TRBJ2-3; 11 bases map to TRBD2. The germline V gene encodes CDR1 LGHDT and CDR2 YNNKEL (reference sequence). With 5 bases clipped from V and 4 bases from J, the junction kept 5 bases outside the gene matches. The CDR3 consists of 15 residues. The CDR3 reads CASSGGLAGPDTQYF. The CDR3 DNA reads TGTGCCAGCAGCGGAGGACTAGCGGGCCCAGATACGCAGTATTTT.